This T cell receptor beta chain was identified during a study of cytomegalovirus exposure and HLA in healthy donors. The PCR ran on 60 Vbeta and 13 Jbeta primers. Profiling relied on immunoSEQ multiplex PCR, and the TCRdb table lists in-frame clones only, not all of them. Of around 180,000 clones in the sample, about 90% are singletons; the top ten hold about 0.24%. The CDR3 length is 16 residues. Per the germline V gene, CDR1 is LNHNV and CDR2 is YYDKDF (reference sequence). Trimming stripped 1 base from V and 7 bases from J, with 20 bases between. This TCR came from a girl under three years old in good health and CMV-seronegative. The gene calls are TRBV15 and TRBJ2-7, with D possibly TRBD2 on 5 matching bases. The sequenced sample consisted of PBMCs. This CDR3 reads CATSRAPEKIGGEQYF. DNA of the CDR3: TGTGCCACCAGCAGAGCTCCGGAAAAAATAGGCGGGGAGCAGTACTTC.